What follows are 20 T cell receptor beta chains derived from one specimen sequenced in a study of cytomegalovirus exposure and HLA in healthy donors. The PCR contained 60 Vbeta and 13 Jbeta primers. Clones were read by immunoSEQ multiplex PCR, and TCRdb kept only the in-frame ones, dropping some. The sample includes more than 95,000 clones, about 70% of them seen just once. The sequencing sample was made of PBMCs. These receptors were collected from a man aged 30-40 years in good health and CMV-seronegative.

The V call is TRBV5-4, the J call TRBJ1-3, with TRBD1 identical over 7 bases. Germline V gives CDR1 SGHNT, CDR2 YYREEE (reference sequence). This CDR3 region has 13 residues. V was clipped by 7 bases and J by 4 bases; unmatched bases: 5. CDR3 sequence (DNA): TGTGCCAGCGGGCTGGACAGGGGAAACACCATATATTTT. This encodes CASGLDRGNTIYF.

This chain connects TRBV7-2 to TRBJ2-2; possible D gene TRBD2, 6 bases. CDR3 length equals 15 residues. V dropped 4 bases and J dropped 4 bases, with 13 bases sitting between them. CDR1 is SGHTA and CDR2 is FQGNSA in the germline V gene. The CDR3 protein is CASSSRPSVTGELFF. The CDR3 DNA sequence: TGTGCCAGCAGCTCCCGCCCTAGCGTCACCGGGGAGCTGTTTTTT.

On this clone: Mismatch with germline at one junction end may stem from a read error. The CDR3 spells CAWSNRVSGANGLTF. The CDR3, as DNA: TGTGCCTGGAGTAATAGAGTCTCTGGGGCCAACGGCCTGACTTTC. This chain links TRBV30 with TRBJ2-6; weak D call: TRBD1 (5 bases). Germline CDR1 is GTSNPN and CDR2 is SVGIG (reference sequence). The CDR3 is 15 amino acids.

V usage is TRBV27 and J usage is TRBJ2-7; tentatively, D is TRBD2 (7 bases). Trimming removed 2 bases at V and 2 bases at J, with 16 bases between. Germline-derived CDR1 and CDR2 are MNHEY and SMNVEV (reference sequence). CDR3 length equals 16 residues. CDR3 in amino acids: CASSLSSRGATYEQYF. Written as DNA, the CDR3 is TGTGCCAGCAGTTTAAGTTCCCGGGGGGCTACCTACGAGCAGTACTTC.

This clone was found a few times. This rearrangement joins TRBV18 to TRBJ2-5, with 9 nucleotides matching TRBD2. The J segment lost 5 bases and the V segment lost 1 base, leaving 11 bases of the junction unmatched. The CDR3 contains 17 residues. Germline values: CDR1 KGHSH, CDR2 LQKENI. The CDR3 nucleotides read TGTGCCAGCTCACCACTAGATGGCGGGAGGGCCGTGGAGACCCAGTACTTC. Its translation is CASSPLDGGRAVETQYF.

CDR3 sequence: CASSFIGTGKAEAFF. In DNA, the CDR3 is TGTGCCAGCAGTTTCATTGGGACAGGGAAGGCTGAAGCTTTCTTT. V usage is TRBV28 and J usage is TRBJ1-1; 9 bases line up with TRBD1. Trimming at V came to 3 bases and at J to 6 bases, leaving 8 bases not matched to a gene. This CDR3 is built from 15 residues. The germline V gene encodes CDR1 MDHEN and CDR2 SYDVKM.

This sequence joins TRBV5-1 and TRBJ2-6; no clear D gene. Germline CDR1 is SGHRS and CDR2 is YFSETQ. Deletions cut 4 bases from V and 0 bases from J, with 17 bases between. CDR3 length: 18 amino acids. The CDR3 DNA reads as TGCGCCAGCAGCCCACTACCAGAGCCTAGCTCTGGGGCCAACGTCCTGACTTTC. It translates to CASSPLPEPSSGANVLTF.

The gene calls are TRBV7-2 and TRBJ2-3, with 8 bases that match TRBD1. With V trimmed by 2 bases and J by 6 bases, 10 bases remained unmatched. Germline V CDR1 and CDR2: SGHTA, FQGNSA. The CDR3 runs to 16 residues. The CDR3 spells CASSLKGGSGGDTQYF. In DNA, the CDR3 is TGTGCCAGCAGCTTAAAGGGCGGTTCAGGGGGCGATACGCAGTATTTT.

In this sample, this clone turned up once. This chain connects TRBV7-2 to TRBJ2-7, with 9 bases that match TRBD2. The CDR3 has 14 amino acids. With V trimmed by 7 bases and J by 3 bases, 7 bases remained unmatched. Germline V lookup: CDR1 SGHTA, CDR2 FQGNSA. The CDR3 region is CASTRGAGGYEQYF. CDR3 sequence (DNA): TGTGCCAGCACCAGGGGAGCGGGAGGCTACGAGCAGTACTTC.

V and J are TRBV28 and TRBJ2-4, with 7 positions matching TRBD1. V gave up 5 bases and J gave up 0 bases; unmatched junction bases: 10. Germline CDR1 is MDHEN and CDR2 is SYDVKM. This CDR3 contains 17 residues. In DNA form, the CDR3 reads TGTGCCAGCAGTCCTCGGGACAGCCTGATAGCCAAAAACATTCAGTACTTC. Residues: CASSPRDSLIAKNIQYF.

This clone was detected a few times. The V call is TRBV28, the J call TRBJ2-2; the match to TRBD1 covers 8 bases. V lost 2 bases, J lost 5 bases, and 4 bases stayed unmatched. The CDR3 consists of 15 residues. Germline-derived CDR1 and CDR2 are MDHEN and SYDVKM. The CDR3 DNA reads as TGTGCCAGCAGTTTACAGGGGGCATGGACCGGGGAGCTGTTTTTT. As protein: CASSLQGAWTGELFF. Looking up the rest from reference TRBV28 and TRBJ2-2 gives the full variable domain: DVKVTQSSRYLVKRTGEKVFLECVQDMDHENMFWYRQDPGLGLRLIYFSYDVKMKEKGDIPEGYSVSREKKERFSLILESASTNQTSMYLCASSLQGAWTGELFFGEGSRLTVL.

Written as DNA, the CDR3 is TGTGCCAGCAGTGTTGGGGACACCAGCACAGATACGCAGTATTTT. Its protein is CASSVGDTSTDTQYF. V usage is TRBV2 and J usage is TRBJ2-3, with D possibly TRBD1 on 6 matching bases. The V gene lost 4 bases and the J gene lost 0 bases, with 11 bases spanning the gap. The CDR3 covers 15 residues. Germline-derived CDR1 and CDR2 are SNHLY and FYNNEI.

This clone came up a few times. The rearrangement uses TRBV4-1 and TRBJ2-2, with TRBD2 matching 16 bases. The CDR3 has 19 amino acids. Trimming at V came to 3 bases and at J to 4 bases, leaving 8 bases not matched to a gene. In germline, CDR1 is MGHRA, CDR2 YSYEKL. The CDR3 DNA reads TGCGCCAGCAGCCACTACGGGACTAGCGGGAGGGCGGGCACCGGGGAGCTGTTTTTT. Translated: CASSHYGTSGRAGTGELFF.

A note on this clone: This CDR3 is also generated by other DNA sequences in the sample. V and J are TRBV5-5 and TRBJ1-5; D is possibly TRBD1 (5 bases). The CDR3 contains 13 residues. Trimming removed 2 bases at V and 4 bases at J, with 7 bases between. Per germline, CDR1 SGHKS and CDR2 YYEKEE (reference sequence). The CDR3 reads CASSLGENQPQHF. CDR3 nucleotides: TGTGCCAGCAGCTTAGGGGAAAATCAGCCCCAGCATTTT.

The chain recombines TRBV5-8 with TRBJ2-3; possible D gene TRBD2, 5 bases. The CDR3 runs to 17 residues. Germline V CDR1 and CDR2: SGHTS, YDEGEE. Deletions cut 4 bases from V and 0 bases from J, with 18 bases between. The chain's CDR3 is CASSGRKLGPSTDTQYF. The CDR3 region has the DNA TGTGCCAGCAGCGGCCGGAAACTAGGGCCAAGCACAGATACGCAGTATTTT.

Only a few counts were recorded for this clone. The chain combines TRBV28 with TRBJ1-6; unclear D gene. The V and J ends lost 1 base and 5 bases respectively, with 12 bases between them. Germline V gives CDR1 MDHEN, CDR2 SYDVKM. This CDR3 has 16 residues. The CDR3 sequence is CASSLLVSTDNSPLHF. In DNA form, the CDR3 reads TGTGCCAGCAGTTTATTAGTCTCCACCGATAATTCACCCCTCCACTTT.

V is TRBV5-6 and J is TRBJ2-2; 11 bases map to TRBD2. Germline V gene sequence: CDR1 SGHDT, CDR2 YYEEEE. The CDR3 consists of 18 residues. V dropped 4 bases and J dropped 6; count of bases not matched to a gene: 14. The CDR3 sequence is CASSPTVTSGSIAGELFF. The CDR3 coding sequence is TGTGCCAGCAGCCCCACAGTTACTAGCGGGAGTATTGCCGGGGAGCTGTTTTTT.

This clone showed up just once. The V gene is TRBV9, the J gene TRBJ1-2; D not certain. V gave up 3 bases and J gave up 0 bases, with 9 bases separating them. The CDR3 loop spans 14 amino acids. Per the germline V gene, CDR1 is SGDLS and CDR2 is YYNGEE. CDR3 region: CASSAVIANYGYTF. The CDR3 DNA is TGTGCCAGCAGCGCCGTTATTGCTAACTATGGCTACACCTTC.

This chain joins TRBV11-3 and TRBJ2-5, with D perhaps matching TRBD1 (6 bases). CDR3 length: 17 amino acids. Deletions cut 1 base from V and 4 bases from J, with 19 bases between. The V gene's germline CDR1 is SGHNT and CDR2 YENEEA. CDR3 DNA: TGTGCCAGCAGCTTAGTACCAGGGGTCGTGCGGGTAGAGACCCAGTACTTC. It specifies CASSLVPGVVRVETQYF. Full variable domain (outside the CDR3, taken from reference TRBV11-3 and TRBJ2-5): EAGVVQSPRYKIIEKKQPVAFWCNPISGHNTLYWYLQNLGQGPELLIRYENEEAVDDSQLPKDRFSAERLKGVDSTLKIQPAELGDSAVYLCASSLVPGVVRVETQYFGPGTRLLVL.

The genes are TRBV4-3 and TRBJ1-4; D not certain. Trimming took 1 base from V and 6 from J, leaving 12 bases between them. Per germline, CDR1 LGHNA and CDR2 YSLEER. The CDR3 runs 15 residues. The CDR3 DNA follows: TGCGCCAGCAGCCAAGTTCGCGGGAGTTATGAAAAACTGTTTTTT. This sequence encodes CASSQVRGSYEKLFF.